One sample yielded the 28 T cell receptor beta chains listed below, sequenced in a study of CD8 T cells in Susac syndrome. Random hexamers were used to reverse transcribe 0.5 to 1 ug of RNA. TCRdb re-analysed the immunoSEQ multiplex PCR reads in MiXCR, keeping a single row per CDR3 protein. The data contain under 250,000 distinct CDR3 sequences, about 95% of them singletons. The sequenced material came from CD4+ T cells from PBMCs. The receptors stem from a human donor with Susac syndrome.

The chain carries TRBV7-2 and TRBJ1-1; D gene unclear. This CDR3 contains 14 residues. Germline V gene lookup returns CDR1 SGHTA and CDR2 FQGNSA. Deletions cut 4 bases from V and 1 base from J, with 10 bases between. For the CDR3, the DNA is TGTGCCAGCAGCTCCTTAAGGACGAACACTGAAGCTTTCTTT. It translates to CASSSLRTNTEAFF.

This chain connects TRBV9 to TRBJ1-2; D possibly corresponds to TRBD1 (5 bases). Germline lookup yields CDR1 SGDLS and CDR2 YYNGEE. V was trimmed by 5 bases and J by 3 bases, leaving 14 bases between them. The CDR3 is made up of 14 amino acids. The CDR3 spells CASSRGETDYGYTF. The CDR3 nucleotides are TGTGCCAGCAGTCGAGGGGAAACGGACTATGGCTACACCTTC.

The rearrangement links TRBV6-2 or TRBV6-3 to TRBJ1-1; 10 bases map to TRBD1. Trimming cost V 5 bases and J 3 bases; bases outside gene matches: 9. The CDR3 loop spans 16 amino acids. Germline V lookup: CDR1 MNHEY, CDR2 SVGEGT. The CDR3 region has the DNA TGTGCCAGCAGTCCGGACAGGGGGTACTCAGACACTGAAGCTTTCTTT. Translated, it gives CASSPDRGYSDTEAFF.

The chain uses TRBV6-2 or TRBV6-3 and TRBJ2-7, with D perhaps matching TRBD2 (5 bases). Germline V lookup: CDR1 MNHEY, CDR2 SVGEGT. CDR3 length: 14 residues. V dropped 4 bases and J dropped 2 bases, with 12 bases sitting between them. CDR3 region: CASSWERKAYEQYF. CDR3 sequence (DNA): TGTGCCAGCAGTTGGGAGAGAAAGGCCTACGAGCAGTACTTC.

This clonotype was observed once. The chain combines TRBV6-5 with TRBJ2-5; 10 bases are shared with TRBD2. The CDR3 is 17 amino acids. V lost 0 bases, J lost 7 bases, and 11 bases stayed unmatched. Germline CDR1 reads MNHEY; CDR2 reads SVGAGI. The CDR3 sequence: CASSYSGTSAHGWTQYF. The CDR3 DNA is TGTGCCAGCAGTTACTCCGGGACTAGCGCCCATGGGTGGACCCAGTACTTC.

V is TRBV30 and J is TRBJ1-1; D gene unclear. V lost 1 base and J lost 8, with 8 bases in between. CDR3 length: 11 amino acids. The V gene's germline CDR1 is GTSNPN and CDR2 SVGIG (reference sequence). CDR3 nucleotide sequence: TGTGCCTGGAGTGCACAGACAGAAGCTTTCTTT. Protein product: CAWSAQTEAFF.

This sequence joins TRBV11-1 and TRBJ2-7; D gene ambiguous. V dropped 4 bases and J dropped 3 bases, with 10 bases sitting between them. This CDR3 has 13 amino acids. Germline values: CDR1 SGHAT, CDR2 FQDESV (reference sequence). The CDR3 nucleotides read TGTGCCAGCAGCTCTCCCGCTCACTACGAGCAGTACTTC. Protein sequence: CASSSPAHYEQYF.

The chain couples TRBV9 to TRBJ2-1; 7 bases fit TRBD2. The germline gives CDR1 SGDLS, CDR2 YYNGEE. The length of the CDR3 is 14 residues. With 1 base clipped from V and 9 bases from J, the junction kept 7 bases outside the gene matches. CDR3 loop: CASSVNAGDTEQFF. The CDR3 nucleotides are TGTGCCAGCAGCGTAAACGCGGGGGATACTGAGCAGTTCTTC.

The gene calls are TRBV20-1 and TRBJ2-3; TRBD1 aligns across 9 bases. J was trimmed by 5 bases and V by 6 bases; bases with no gene match: 9. The germline CDR1 and CDR2 sequences are DFQATT and SNEGSKA (reference sequence). The CDR3 covers 14 residues. CDR3 protein: CSAMTGGGEDTQYF. The CDR3 nucleotides read TGCAGTGCCATGACAGGGGGTGGGGAAGATACGCAGTATTTT.

The rearrangement links TRBV10-3 to TRBJ2-5; 7 bases line up with TRBD2. Germline V gene lookup returns CDR1 ENHRY and CDR2 SYGVKD. The CDR3 covers 15 residues. V trimming: 6 bases; J trimming: 3 bases; junction bases outside the gene matches: 10. The CDR3 reads CAISGTGLPEETQYF. CDR3 nucleotides: TGTGCCATCAGCGGTACGGGACTACCAGAAGAGACCCAGTACTTC.

This clonotype was seen only once. The genes are TRBV6-2 or TRBV6-3 and TRBJ1-5; D gene unclear. CDR1 and CDR2 (germline): MNHEY, SVGEGT. The V end lost 0 bases, the J end lost 4 bases, and 10 bases lay between the germline ends. The CDR3 has 15 residues. The CDR3 region has the DNA TGTGCCAGCAGTTACTCCCCGCCCTGGAATCAGCCCCAGCATTTT. It is translated as CASSYSPPWNQPQHF.

The gene calls are TRBV19 and TRBJ2-2; maybe TRBD1 (5 bases). Germline assignment: CDR1 LNHDA and CDR2 SQIVND (reference sequence). This CDR3 has 15 residues. The V and J ends lost 3 bases and 0 bases respectively, with 8 bases between them. CDR3 nucleotides: TGTGCCAGTAGTATGAAGGGGTCGAACACCGGGGAGCTGTTTTTT. Its translation: CASSMKGSNTGELFF.

The chain couples TRBV9 to TRBJ2-1, with D possibly TRBD2 on 5 matching bases. This CDR3 comprises 17 residues. The V end was cut by 0 bases, the J end by 7 bases, with 20 bases between. CDR1 SGDLS and CDR2 YYNGEE come from the germline V gene. The CDR3 loop is CASSVAGETVFDNEQFF. In nucleotides, the CDR3 is TGTGCCAGCAGCGTAGCCGGGGAAACAGTCTTCGATAATGAGCAGTTCTTC.

The chain carries TRBV5-4 and TRBJ1-1; D may be TRBD1 (5 bases). CDR3 length: 14 residues. The ends were cut back, 5 bases at V and 8 bases at J, with 19 bases in the middle. Germline values: CDR1 SGHNT, CDR2 YYREEE (reference sequence). The CDR3 DNA sequence: TGTGCCAGCAGACTGGAATACGGGACCCAAGAAGCTTTCTTT. Encoded protein: CASRLEYGTQEAFF.

The genes are TRBV2 and TRBJ2-2; the match to TRBD2 covers 16 bases. Germline V gives CDR1 SNHLY, CDR2 FYNNEI. This CDR3 is built from 17 residues. J lost 4 bases, V lost 7 bases, and 6 bases had no gene match. The CDR3 loop reads CASTGLAGGPGTGELFF. As DNA, the CDR3 is TGTGCCAGCACGGGACTAGCGGGGGGGCCTGGCACCGGGGAGCTGTTTTTT.

The gene calls are TRBV20-1 and TRBJ1-1, with no clear D. CDR1 and CDR2 (germline): DFQATT, SNEGSKA (reference sequence). V lost 3 bases and J lost 3, with 17 bases in between. CDR3 length: 15 amino acids. Here the CDR3 reads CSARDRTLWDTEAFF. CDR3 nucleotides: TGCAGTGCTAGGGACCGCACTTTGTGGGACACTGAAGCTTTCTTT.

The chain is built from TRBV2 and TRBJ1-1; TRBD1 is a possible D gene (5 bases). Trimming took off 8 bases at V and 0 bases at J, with 19 bases between the two ends. The CDR3 runs 16 residues. Germline CDR1 reads SNHLY; CDR2 reads FYNNEI. CDR3 nucleotide sequence: TGTGCCAGCGCACCGTCGGGGGGGGGAATGAACACTGAAGCTTTCTTT. Protein: CASAPSGGGMNTEAFF.

The V call is TRBV20-1, the J call TRBJ2-7; 10 nucleotides line up with TRBD2. The V segment lost 3 bases and the J segment 3 bases; nucleotides outside the gene matches: 5. The CDR3 has 14 amino acids. From germline, CDR1 is DFQATT and CDR2 SNEGSKA (reference sequence). CDR3 bases: TGCAGTGCTAGGTCCGGGACTAGCGTCTACGAGCAGTACTTC. This encodes CSARSGTSVYEQYF.

This chain uses TRBV6-2 or TRBV6-3 with TRBJ2-7; weak D call: TRBD1 (5 bases). V dropped 7 bases and J dropped 0 bases, with 7 bases sitting between them. Per germline, CDR1 MNHEY and CDR2 SVGEGT. The CDR3 totals 12 residues. The CDR3 spells CASTDSSYEQYF. The CDR3 DNA reads as TGTGCCAGCACCGACAGCTCCTACGAGCAGTACTTC.

The V call is TRBV6-5, the J call TRBJ2-7; D ambiguous. Germline V CDR1 and CDR2: MNHEY, SVGAGI. This CDR3 spans 13 amino acids. Trimming shortened V by 8 bases and J by 4 bases, and 15 bases separated the two germline ends. In nucleotides, the CDR3 is TGTGCCAGCTCTCGCTCACTCTGGTACGAGCAGTACTTC. Residues: CASSRSLWYEQYF.

The V gene is TRBV7-8, the J gene TRBJ2-2, with 9 nucleotides matching TRBD1. Trimming removed 2 bases from V and 2 bases from J; junction bases left unmatched: 0. Germline CDR1 and CDR2: SGHVS and FQNEAQ. This CDR3 contains 15 residues. The CDR3 protein is CASSLTGGNTGELFF. CDR3 DNA sequence: TGTGCCAGCAGCTTAACAGGGGGCAACACCGGGGAGCTGTTTTTT.

The chain carries TRBV7-9 and TRBJ2-7; D possibly corresponds to TRBD1 (5 bases). This CDR3 spans 19 amino acids. Germline V CDR1 and CDR2: SEHNR, FQNEAQ (reference sequence). With 0 bases removed from V and 5 bases from J, the gap between germline ends came to 26 bases. The CDR3 DNA reads as TGTGCCAGCAGCTTAGCCCACGGGTGGGCAGGGAAGGCCTCAAACGAGCAGTACTTC. The encoded protein is CASSLAHGWAGKASNEQYF.

The chain has TRBV9 and TRBJ2-5; TRBD1 might be the D (5 bases). Looked up from germline, CDR1 is SGDLS and CDR2 is YYNGEE. The V gene lost 3 bases and the J gene lost 5 bases, with 17 bases spanning the gap. The CDR3 extends over 15 amino acids. The CDR3 coding sequence is TGTGCCAGCAGCGCATACAACAGGAATCGGGAGACCCAGTACTTC. Amino acids: CASSAYNRNRETQYF.

The rearrangement uses TRBV6-5 and TRBJ2-1, with a possible D match to TRBD2 (6 bases). This CDR3 comprises 12 residues. The germline V and J ends were trimmed by 6 bases and 10 bases, with 13 bases remaining between them. Germline lookup yields CDR1 MNHEY and CDR2 SVGAGI. As DNA, the CDR3 is TGTGCCAGCAGGCGGGAATCTAGCGAGCAGTTCTTC. It encodes CASRRESSEQFF.

The V and J genes are TRBV5-1 and TRBJ2-5, with 9 bases matching TRBD2. Germline V gene sequence: CDR1 SGHRS, CDR2 YFSETQ. This CDR3 has 16 amino acids. J was trimmed by 3 bases and V by 3 bases; bases with no gene match: 9. CDR3 coding DNA: TGCGCCAGCAGCTCCCTCCTGGCTAGCGGGGAAGAGACCCAGTACTTC. This translates into CASSSLLASGEETQYF.

The chain recombines TRBV30 with TRBJ2-5, with D unclear. CDR1 is GTSNPN and CDR2 is SVGIG in the germline V gene (reference sequence). The CDR3 has 11 amino acids. The V end was cut by 3 bases, the J end by 2 bases, with 4 bases between. The DNA for the CDR3 is TGTGCCTGGAGACAGCAAGAGACCCAGTACTTC. Translated: CAWRQQETQYF.

V usage is TRBV6-2 or TRBV6-3 and J usage is TRBJ2-7; weak D call: TRBD1 (6 bases). CDR1 is MNHEY, CDR2 SVGEGT, per germline. The CDR3 is made up of 14 amino acids. The germline V and J ends were trimmed by 5 bases and 6 bases, with 17 bases remaining between them. The CDR3 sequence is CASSPQGQYSEQYF. In DNA form, the CDR3 reads TGTGCCAGCAGTCCCCAAGGACAGTACAGCGAGCAGTACTTC.

This sequence joins TRBV19 and TRBJ2-5; possibly TRBD2 for D (6 bases). Germline V lookup: CDR1 LNHDA, CDR2 SQIVND (reference sequence). With 2 bases removed from V and 4 bases from J, the gap between germline ends came to 17 bases. This CDR3 is built from 16 residues. CDR3 region: CASSINPGATGETQYF. The CDR3 DNA is TGTGCCAGTAGTATAAACCCGGGAGCTACGGGAGAGACCCAGTACTTC. The complete variable domain, with remaining parts taken from reference TRBV19 and TRBJ2-5, reads DGGITQSPKYLFRKEGQNVTLSCEQNLNHDAMYWYRQDPGQGLRLIYYSQIVNDFQKGDIAEGYSVSREKKESFPLTVTSAQKNPTAFYLCASSINPGATGETQYFGPGTRLLVL.